This entry features one T cell receptor (beta chain) sequence. This entry belongs to a study of OX40 agonist ivuxolimab in advanced cancers. Overall study context: Hepatocellular carcinoma, melanoma, renal cell or head and neck cancer affected the dose-escalation patients.

V trimming: 5 bases; J trimming: 5 bases; junction bases outside the gene matches: 6. Germline V lookup: CDR1 SNHLY, CDR2 FYNNEI. The CDR3 spans 15 residues. TCRdb keeps only in-frame clones here, not all; method: immunoSEQ multiplex PCR. The sample holds about 93,000 clones, 91% seen once. Specimen: CD4+ or CD8+ T cells sorted from blood, collected in a trial of the OX40 agonist ivuxolimab. V and J are TRBV2 and TRBJ2-7; the match to TRBD2 covers 13 bases. The receptor comes from an adult with an advanced solid tumor such as melanoma, head and neck, liver or kidney cancer. The CDR3 loop is CASSLLAGGSHEQYF. The CDR3 DNA is TGTGCCAGCAGTCTACTAGCGGGAGGGTCTCACGAGCAGTACTTC.